This T cell receptor beta chain was profiled in a study of blood T cell repertoires in COVID-19. Overall study context: The analysed material was cDNA or gDNA that came from T cells, B-cell-depleted T cells, or PBMCs.

V lost 3 bases and J 8 bases, leaving 17 bases between the germline ends. This CDR3 region has 14 residues. Germline CDR1 reads SGHRS; CDR2 reads YFSETQ. Profiling relied on immunoSEQ multiplex PCR, and the TCRdb table lists in-frame clones only, not all of them. This table holds roughly 99,000 clones, about 87% found once. The V gene is TRBV5-1, the J gene TRBJ1-2; D may be TRBD1 (6 bases). The clonotype originates from a man between 50 and 59 years old with active or convalescent COVID-19. Sequencing was carried out using peripheral blood. The CDR3 reads CASSSRQDGGGYTF. The CDR3 DNA reads TGCGCCAGCAGCTCACGACAGGATGGTGGGGGCTACACCTTC.